This record covers a single T cell receptor (beta chain). What it recognizes is unknown. The record originates from a study of cytotoxic CD8 clonotypes in ibrutinib-treated CLL. About the study: Overall, some 24 responses were partial and 2 complete; following median 68 months, roughly 15 patients stayed remitted and about 12 progressed. Response samples were taken after a median of around twelve months on treatment, range 6 to 36.

The CDR3 sequence is 15 residues long. Germline loops: CDR1 ENHRY, CDR2 SYGVKD. Deletions cut 2 bases from V and 5 bases from J, with 15 bases between. The method was immunoSEQ multiplex PCR; TCRdb's version includes in-frame clones alone and lacks a portion of them. The data show 50,000 to 65,000 clones, about three quarters seen once. General study points: There were few public clonotypes, and on treatment they contracted or stayed stable.

This clonotype originated in a human donor with chronic lymphocytic leukemia. The chain links TRBV10-3 to TRBJ2-5; D call uncertain. The sample consisted of PBMCs, taken after 12 months of ibrutinib treatment. The chain's CDR3 is CAISEVAGTVETQYF. The CDR3 DNA follows: TGTGCCATCAGTGAGGTCGCAGGTACCGTCGAGACCCAGTACTTC.